The TCR beta chain under discussion was sequenced for a study of blood T cell repertoires in COVID-19. Study as a whole: The cDNA or gDNA used as material had been derived from T cells, B-cell-depleted T cells, or PBMCs.

The V gene end was trimmed by 5 bases and the J gene end by 5 bases; junction bases not matched to a gene: 6. This CDR3 is 16 amino acids long. The germline V gene encodes CDR1 SGHAT and CDR2 FQDESV (reference sequence). The protocol was immunoSEQ multiplex PCR, while the TCRdb copy is restricted to in-frame clones and leaves out a portion. The table has about 230,000 clones, approximately 88% seen once. This sequence originates from a man in his forties with acute or convalescent COVID-19. This rearrangement joins TRBV11-1 to TRBJ2-3, with TRBD2 identical over 14 bases. Sequenced sample: peripheral blood. CDR3 nucleotides: TGTGCCAGCAGCCAAAGAGGACTAGCGGGAGGAGATACGCAGTATTTT. It specifies CASSQRGLAGGDTQYF.